This T cell receptor beta chain appears in the sequencing data of a study of T cells in localized non-small cell lung cancer. Whole-study findings and limits: A denser population of T cells in blood accompanied longer overall survival. Detection in adjacent lung was observed for a median around 55 of the top 100 tumor clones.

The CDR3 contains 15 residues. Germline loops: CDR1 SGHRS, CDR2 YFSETQ. With 2 bases removed from V and 3 bases from J, the gap between germline ends came to 12 bases. Clones were sequenced by immunoSEQ multiplex PCR, and TCRdb holds only the in-frame ones, with some missing. The sample consists of tens of thousands of clones, more than 75% of them appearing once. A word on this clone: The antigen remains undetermined.

This sample comprised peripheral blood, obtained before any cancer treatment. This sequence joins TRBV5-1 and TRBJ2-1; D tentatively fits TRBD1 or TRBD2 (6 bases each). This receptor was obtained from a woman aged 40-69 years with stage I squamous cell lung carcinoma. The DNA for the CDR3 is TGCGCCAGCAGCTTATGGGGGGCCTTCTACAATGAGCAGTTCTTC. It is translated as CASSLWGAFYNEQFF.